These 24 T cell receptor beta chains were all obtained from the same sample, sequenced in a study of T-cell memory formation after mild COVID-19. A single record per CDR3 protein comes from TCRdb applying MiXCR to the 5' RACE reads. The table has almost 35,000 distinct CDR3 sequences, approximately 7.7% seen once. Input material: PBMCs or a T cell subset sorted from them (not recorded which). The origin of the receptors is a man aged 18-30 years who had mild COVID-19 (a few samples of this study predate the infection). Cell type and time point are not known.

Sample share makes this clonotype medium-sized (0.01 to 0.1%). The V and J genes are TRBV5-1 and TRBJ1-5, with 8 bases matching TRBD1. Germline V gives CDR1 SGHRS, CDR2 YFSETQ. The J segment lost 2 bases and the V segment lost 4 bases, leaving 5 bases of the junction unmatched. This CDR3 comprises 15 residues. CDR3 sequence: CASSPGQGGNQPQHF. Written as DNA, the CDR3 is TGCGCCAGCAGCCCTGGACAGGGCGGCAATCAGCCCCAGCATTTT.

This clonotype was found many times. CDR3 residues: CASSQDTGEAQHF. In DNA form, the CDR3 reads TGCGCCAGCAGCCAAGATACAGGGGAAGCCCAGCATTTT. The chain has TRBV4-3 and TRBJ1-5, with 7 bases identical to TRBD1. The CDR3 is 13 residues long. The V and J ends lost 0 bases and 11 bases, in that order; junction bases with no gene match: 4. Germline V gives CDR1 LGHNA, CDR2 YSLEER.

V is TRBV5-4 and J is TRBJ2-3; TRBD1 or TRBD2 may be the D gene (6 bases each). Germline CDR1 is SGHNT and CDR2 is YYREEE (reference sequence). The length of the CDR3 is 15 residues. Trimming cost V 4 bases and J 1 base, with 13 bases left between them. CDR3 bases: TGTGCCAGCAGCGGGACTGGGGGCGGCACAGATACGCAGTATTTT. Its translation: CASSGTGGGTDTQYF.

This clonotype came up many times. This chain links TRBV7-3 with TRBJ2-1; D is uncertain. V lost 3 bases and J 9 bases, leaving 15 bases between the germline ends. The CDR3 contains 14 residues. Per germline, CDR1 SGHTA and CDR2 FQGTGA. The chain's CDR3 is CASSLGSSSVEQFF. DNA for the CDR3: TGTGCCAGCAGCTTGGGTTCATCATCGGTTGAGCAGTTCTTC.

In this sample, this clonotype turned up many times. The rearrangement joins TRBV7-2 to TRBJ1-5; no clear D. The CDR3 contains 13 residues. Trimming removed 0 bases from V and 6 bases from J, with 6 bases in between. Germline CDR1 is SGHTA and CDR2 is FQGNSA. Here the CDR3 DNA reads TGTGCCAGCAGCTTAGCGCTCGGTCAGCCCCAGCATTTT. Its protein is CASSLALGQPQHF. The full variable domain, completed using reference TRBV7-2 and TRBJ1-5, is GAGVSQSPSNKVTEKGKDVELRCDPISGHTALYWYRQSLGQGLEFLIYFQGNSAPDKSGLPSDRFSAERTGGSVSTLTIQRTQQEDSAVYLCASSLALGQPQHFGDGTRLSIL.

This clonotype was seen ten or more times. The rearrangement uses TRBV7-6 and TRBJ2-3, with 8 nucleotides matching TRBD2. Germline values: CDR1 SGHVS, CDR2 FNYEAQ. The V and J ends lost 4 bases and 2 bases, in that order; junction bases with no gene match: 11. CDR3 length equals 17 residues. In DNA form, the CDR3 reads TGTGCCAGCAGCTCTGACGGGGGGGCGTCCCCCACAGATACGCAGTATTTT. Translated, it gives CASSSDGGASPTDTQYF.

This chain links TRBV6-1 with TRBJ1-5; perhaps TRBD1 as D (5 bases). V was trimmed by 3 bases and J by 4 bases, leaving 7 bases between them. The CDR3 spans 13 residues. CDR1 MNHNS and CDR2 SASEGT come from the germline V gene. The DNA for the CDR3 is TGTGCCAGCAGTGAGGGGCTGAATCAGCCCCAGCATTTT. As protein: CASSEGLNQPQHF.

This clonotype was seen repeatedly, ten times or more. The rearrangement joins TRBV12-3 or TRBV12-4 to TRBJ2-2; perhaps D is TRBD1 or TRBD2 (6 bases each). This CDR3 is 16 amino acids long. The V and J ends lost 3 bases and 1 base respectively, with 12 bases between them. The chain's CDR3 is CASSLGAGRNTGELFF. The DNA of the CDR3 is TGTGCCAGCAGTTTGGGGGCCGGGAGGAACACCGGGGAGCTGTTTTTT.

Many counts were recorded for this clonotype. The chain uses TRBV5-1 and TRBJ2-7; D call uncertain. V dropped 0 bases and J dropped 0 bases, with 7 bases sitting between them. CDR3 length: 14 amino acids. Germline values: CDR1 SGHRS, CDR2 YFSETQ. Here the CDR3 reads CASSLVPGSYEQYF. In DNA, the CDR3 is TGCGCCAGCAGCTTGGTACCAGGCTCCTACGAGCAGTACTTC. Full variable domain (missing parts from reference TRBV5-1 and TRBJ2-7): KAGVTQTPRYLIKTRGQQVTLSCSPISGHRSVSWYQQTPGQGLQFLFEYFSETQRNKGNFPGRFSGRQFSNSRSEMNVSTLELGDSALYLCASSLVPGSYEQYFGPGTRLTVT.

This clonotype has ten or more counts. This chain joins TRBV20-1 and TRBJ1-5; D uncertain. V was cut by 5 bases and J by 1 base, with 3 bases left in between. CDR3 size: 11 residues. In germline, CDR1 is DFQATT, CDR2 SNEGSKA (reference sequence). The CDR3 region is CSARSNQPQHF. Here the CDR3 DNA reads TGCAGTGCTCGGAGCAATCAGCCCCAGCATTTT.

This clonotype was recorded at least ten times. The chain joins TRBV28 to TRBJ2-7, with 9 positions matching TRBD1. V dropped 4 bases and J dropped 0; count of bases not matched to a gene: 7. The CDR3 runs to 16 residues. The V gene's germline CDR1 is MDHEN and CDR2 SYDVKM. The CDR3 reads CASSSGGTGTSYEQYV. CDR3 nucleotide sequence: TGTGCCAGCAGTTCCGGTGGGACAGGGACCTCCTACGAGCAGTACGTC.

V is TRBV5-4 and J is TRBJ2-1, with a weak D call TRBD2 (5 bases). The germline V and J ends were trimmed by 2 bases and 9 bases, with 12 bases remaining between them. Germline loops: CDR1 SGHNT, CDR2 YYREEE (reference sequence). The CDR3 consists of 13 residues. CDR3 nucleotide sequence: TGTGCCAGCAGCTTCGGTGGAAGCGGTGAGCAGTTCTTC. As protein: CASSFGGSGEQFF.

This clonotype was seen more than once but under ten times. The chain couples TRBV5-1 to TRBJ1-1; D not certain. This CDR3 spans 15 amino acids. Germline-derived CDR1 and CDR2 are SGHRS and YFSETQ. V lost 5 bases, J lost 5 bases, and 19 bases lay in between. The CDR3 protein is CASSLLLGKETEAFF. DNA for the CDR3: TGCGCCAGCAGTTTACTATTGGGAAAAGAGACTGAAGCTTTCTTT.

This clonotype was detected ten times or more. V is TRBV5-1 and J is TRBJ2-5; 7 nucleotides align to TRBD1. Germline assignment: CDR1 SGHRS and CDR2 YFSETQ. The CDR3 has 13 amino acids. J gave up 5 bases and V 5 bases, and 6 bases lay outside the gene matches. This CDR3 is CASSRDRAETQYF. CDR3 coding DNA: TGCGCCAGCAGTCGCGACAGGGCCGAGACCCAGTACTTC.

This clonotype came up a few times. The CDR3 sequence is CASRRDGIGGYTF. Written as DNA, the CDR3 is TGTGCCAGCAGACGGGACGGGATTGGGGGCTACACCTTC. This chain joins TRBV21-1 and TRBJ1-2; TRBD1 is the table's D call, not checked against the DNA. TRBV21-1 represents a pseudogene. The CDR3 contains 13 residues.

This clonotype was seen at least ten times. CDR3 region: CASSLGPEGGTEAFF. The CDR3 bases are TGCGCCAGCAGCTTAGGGCCGGAGGGTGGCACTGAAGCTTTCTTT. This sequence joins TRBV5-1 and TRBJ1-1; D is undetermined. This CDR3 is built from 15 residues. Trimming took off 2 bases at V and 4 bases at J, with 15 bases between the two ends. Germline V gene sequence: CDR1 SGHRS, CDR2 YFSETQ.

In this sample, this clonotype turned up many times. The rearrangement links TRBV4-1 to TRBJ2-4; the D is unclear. V gave up 1 base and J gave up 0 bases, with 25 bases separating them. CDR1 and CDR2 (germline): MGHRA, YSYEKL. This CDR3 has 21 residues. The DNA for the CDR3 is TGCGCCAGCAGCCAAGGGTTTCTTGCGTCCAGGCCAAAGGTAGCCAAAAACATTCAGTACTTC. It is translated as CASSQGFLASRPKVAKNIQYF.

This chain links TRBV20-1 with TRBJ2-4, with a weak D call TRBD1 (6 bases). V lost 1 base and J lost 8, with 15 bases in between. CDR1 is DFQATT and CDR2 is SNEGSKA in the germline V gene (reference sequence). The CDR3 spans 14 residues. Here the CDR3 reads CSARVPGVRDIQYF. The DNA for the CDR3 is TGCAGTGCTAGAGTCCCAGGGGTTAGAGACATTCAGTACTTC.

This chain links TRBV15 with TRBJ1-2, with D uncertain. From germline, CDR1 is LNHNV and CDR2 YYDKDF (reference sequence). The V end was cut by 1 base, the J end by 6 bases, with 9 bases between. The CDR3 is 13 residues long. CDR3 loop: CATSRGTEDGYTF. In DNA, the CDR3 is TGTGCCACCAGCAGAGGGACGGAAGATGGCTACACCTTC.

This clonotype was recorded many times. The V gene is TRBV24-1, the J gene TRBJ2-3; D may be TRBD1 (6 bases). Germline-derived CDR1 and CDR2 are KGHDR and SFDVKD. This CDR3 is 15 amino acids long. V lost 2 bases and J 2 bases, leaving 10 bases between the germline ends. The CDR3 spells CATSDYRETTDTQYF. In nucleotides, the CDR3 is TGTGCCACCAGTGATTACAGGGAGACCACAGATACGCAGTATTTT.

This clonotype was seen many times. This chain connects TRBV7-2 to TRBJ2-4; D possibly corresponds to TRBD2 (6 bases). Trimming removed 0 bases at V and 5 bases at J, with 8 bases between. Germline CDR1 reads SGHTA; CDR2 reads FQGNSA. The CDR3 consists of 14 residues. In DNA, the CDR3 is TGTGCCAGCAGCTTAGCCCCTAGCGAAAACATTCAGTACTTC. This translates into CASSLAPSENIQYF. Full variable domain (missing parts from reference TRBV7-2 and TRBJ2-4): GAGVSQSPSNKVTEKGKDVELRCDPISGHTALYWYRQSLGQGLEFLIYFQGNSAPDKSGLPSDRFSAERTGGSVSTLTIQRTQQEDSAVYLCASSLAPSENIQYFGAGTRLSVL.

J is TRBJ2-2 and V is TRBV6-5; the D is unclear. V was shortened by 7 bases and J by 7 bases, with 16 bases between the two germline ends. Germline V lookup: CDR1 MNHEY, CDR2 SVGAGI. The CDR3 is 14 amino acids. The CDR3 loop reads CASKGFSGYGELFF. The CDR3 DNA reads as TGTGCCAGCAAAGGTTTTTCGGGTTACGGGGAGCTGTTTTTT.

Details on this clonotype: An end of the junction does not agree with germline; a read error may underlie this. The chain couples TRBV7-9 to TRBJ1-1; a weak D match, TRBD1 (5 bases). Germline CDR1 is SEHNR and CDR2 is FQNEAQ (reference sequence). The CDR3 covers 14 residues. The CDR3 region is CARSLSGGNTEAFF. Here the CDR3 DNA reads TGTGCCAGAAGCTTATCCGGGGGGAACACTGAAGCTTTCTTT.

This clonotype was seen many times. The chain uses TRBV7-3 and TRBJ2-2, with TRBD1 identical over 9 bases. The V gene end was trimmed by 2 bases and the J gene end by 7 bases; junction bases not matched to a gene: 5. Germline V CDR1 and CDR2: SGHTA, FQGTGA. This CDR3 spans 15 amino acids. CDR3 sequence reads: CASSLGGQGIGELFF. The CDR3 coding sequence is TGTGCCAGCAGCTTAGGGGGACAGGGAATCGGGGAGCTGTTTTTT.